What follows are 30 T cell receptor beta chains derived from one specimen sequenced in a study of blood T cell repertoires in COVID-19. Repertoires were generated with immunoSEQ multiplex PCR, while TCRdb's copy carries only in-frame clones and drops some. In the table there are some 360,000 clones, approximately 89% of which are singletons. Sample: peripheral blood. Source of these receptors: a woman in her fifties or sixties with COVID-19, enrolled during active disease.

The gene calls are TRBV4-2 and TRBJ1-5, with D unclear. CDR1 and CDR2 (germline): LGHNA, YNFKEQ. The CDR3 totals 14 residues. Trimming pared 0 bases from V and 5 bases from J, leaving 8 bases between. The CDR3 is CASSQDHLDQPQHF. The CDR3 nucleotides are TGTGCCAGCAGCCAAGATCACCTAGATCAGCCCCAGCATTTT.

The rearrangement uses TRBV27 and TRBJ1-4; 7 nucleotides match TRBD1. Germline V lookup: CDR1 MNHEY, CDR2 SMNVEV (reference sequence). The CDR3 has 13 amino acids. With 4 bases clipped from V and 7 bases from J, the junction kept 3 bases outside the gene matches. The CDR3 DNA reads TGTGCCAGCAGTTCGGGACAGCGTGAAAAACTGTTTTTT. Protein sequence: CASSSGQREKLFF.

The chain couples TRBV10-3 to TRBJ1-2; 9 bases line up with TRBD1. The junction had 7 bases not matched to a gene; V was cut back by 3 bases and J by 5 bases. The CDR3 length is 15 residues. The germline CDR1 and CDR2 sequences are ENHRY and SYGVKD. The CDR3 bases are TGTGCCATCAGTGACTCCGGGACAGGGAGGTATGGCTACACCTTC. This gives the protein CAISDSGTGRYGYTF.

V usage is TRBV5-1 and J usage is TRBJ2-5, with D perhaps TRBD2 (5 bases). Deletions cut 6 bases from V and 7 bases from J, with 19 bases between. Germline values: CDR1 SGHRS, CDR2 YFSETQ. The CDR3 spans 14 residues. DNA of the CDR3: TGCGCCAGCACCTTAGAGGCGGGCCCAGCGACCCAGTACTTC. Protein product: CASTLEAGPATQYF.

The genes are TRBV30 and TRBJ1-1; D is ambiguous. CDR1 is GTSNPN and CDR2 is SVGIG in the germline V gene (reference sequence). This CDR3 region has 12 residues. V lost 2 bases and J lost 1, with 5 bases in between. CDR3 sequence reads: CAWSRENTEAFF. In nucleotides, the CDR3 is TGTGCCTGGAGTAGAGAGAACACTGAAGCTTTCTTT.

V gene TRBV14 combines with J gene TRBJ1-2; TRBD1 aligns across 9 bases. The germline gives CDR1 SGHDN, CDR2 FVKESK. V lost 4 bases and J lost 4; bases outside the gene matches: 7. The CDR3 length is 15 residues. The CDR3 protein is CASSLGQGWTYGYTF. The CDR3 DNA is TGTGCCAGCAGCCTGGGACAGGGATGGACCTATGGCTACACCTTC. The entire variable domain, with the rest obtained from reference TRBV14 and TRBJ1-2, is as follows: EAGVTQFPSHSVIEKGQTVTLRCDPISGHDNLYWYRRVMGKEIKFLLHFVKESKQDESGMPNNRFLAERTGGTYSTLKVQPAELEDSGVYFCASSLGQGWTYGYTFGSGTRLTVV.

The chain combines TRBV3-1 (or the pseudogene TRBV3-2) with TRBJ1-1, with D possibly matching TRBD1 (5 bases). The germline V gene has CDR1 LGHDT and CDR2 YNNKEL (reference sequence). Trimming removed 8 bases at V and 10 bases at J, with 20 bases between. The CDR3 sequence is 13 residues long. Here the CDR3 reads CASLGTLRKGAFF. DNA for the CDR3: TGTGCCAGCCTCGGGACTCTTCGAAAAGGAGCTTTCTTT.

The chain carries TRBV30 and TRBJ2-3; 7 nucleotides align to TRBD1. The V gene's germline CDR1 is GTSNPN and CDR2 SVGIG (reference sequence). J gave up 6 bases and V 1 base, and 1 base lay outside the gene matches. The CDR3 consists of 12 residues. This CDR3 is CAWSDRGDTQYF. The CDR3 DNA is TGTGCCTGGAGTGACAGGGGTGATACGCAGTATTTT.

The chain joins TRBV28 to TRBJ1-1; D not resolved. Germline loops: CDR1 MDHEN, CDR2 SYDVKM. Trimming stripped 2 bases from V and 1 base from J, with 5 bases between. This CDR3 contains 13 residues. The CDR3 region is CASSLRGNTEAFF. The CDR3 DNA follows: TGTGCCAGCAGTTTACGCGGGAACACTGAAGCTTTCTTT. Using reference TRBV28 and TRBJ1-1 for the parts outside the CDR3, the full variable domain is DVKVTQSSRYLVKRTGEKVFLECVQDMDHENMFWYRQDPGLGLRLIYFSYDVKMKEKGDIPEGYSVSREKKERFSLILESASTNQTSMYLCASSLRGNTEAFFGQGTRLTVV.

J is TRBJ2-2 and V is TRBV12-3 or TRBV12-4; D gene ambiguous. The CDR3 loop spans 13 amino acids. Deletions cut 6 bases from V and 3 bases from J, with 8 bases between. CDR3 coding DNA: TGTGCCAGCAGGCTCGGTTACACCGGGGAGCTGTTTTTT. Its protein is CASRLGYTGELFF.

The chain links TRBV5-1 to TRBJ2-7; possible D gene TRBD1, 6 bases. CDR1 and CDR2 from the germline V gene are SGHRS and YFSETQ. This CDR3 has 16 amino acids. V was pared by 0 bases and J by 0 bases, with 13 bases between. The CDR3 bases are TGCGCCAGCAGCTTGGAGGGGGATCTAAGCTCCTACGAGCAGTACTTC. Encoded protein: CASSLEGDLSSYEQYF.

This CDR3 is CASRVVIESTDTQYF. The CDR3 DNA reads as TGTGCCAGCAGGGTTGTCATTGAGAGCACAGATACGCAGTATTTT. The rearrangement uses TRBV7-9 and TRBJ2-3, with D uncertain. Germline CDR1 reads SEHNR; CDR2 reads FQNEAQ (reference sequence). Trimming left V 6 bases short and J 0 bases short, with 13 bases between. The CDR3 is made up of 15 amino acids.

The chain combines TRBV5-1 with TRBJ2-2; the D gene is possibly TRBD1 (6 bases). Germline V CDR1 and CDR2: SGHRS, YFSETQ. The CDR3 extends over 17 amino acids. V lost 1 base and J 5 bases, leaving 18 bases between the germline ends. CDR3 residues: CASSLRTANTGTGELFF. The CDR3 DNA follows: TGCGCCAGCAGCTTGAGGACAGCTAACACGGGGACCGGGGAGCTGTTTTTT.

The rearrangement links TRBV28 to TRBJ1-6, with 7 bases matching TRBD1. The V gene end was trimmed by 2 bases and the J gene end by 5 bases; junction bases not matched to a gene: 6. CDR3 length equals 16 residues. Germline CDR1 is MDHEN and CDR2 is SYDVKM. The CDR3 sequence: CASSLRWTGDNSPLHF. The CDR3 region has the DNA TGTGCCAGCAGTTTAAGGTGGACAGGAGATAATTCACCCCTCCACTTT.

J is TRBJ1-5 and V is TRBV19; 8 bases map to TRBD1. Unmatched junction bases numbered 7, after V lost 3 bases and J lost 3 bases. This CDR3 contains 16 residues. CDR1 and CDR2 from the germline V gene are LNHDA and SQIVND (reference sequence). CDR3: CASSIPTGVNNQPQHF. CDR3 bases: TGTGCCAGTAGTATCCCGACAGGGGTGAACAATCAGCCCCAGCATTTT.

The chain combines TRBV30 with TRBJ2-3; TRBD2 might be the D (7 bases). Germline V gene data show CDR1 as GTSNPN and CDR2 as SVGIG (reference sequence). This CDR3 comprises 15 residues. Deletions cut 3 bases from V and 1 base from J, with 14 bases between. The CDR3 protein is CAWSVGGGGTDTQYF. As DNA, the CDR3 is TGTGCCTGGAGCGTCGGCGGGGGCGGCACAGATACGCAGTATTTT.

The DNA of the CDR3 is TGTGCCAGCAGTTACTCGATGACACCCTCTGGAAACACCATATATTTT. Protein sequence: CASSYSMTPSGNTIYF. The chain uses TRBV6-6 and TRBJ1-3; D not certain. The CDR3 has 16 residues. CDR1 is MNHNY, CDR2 SVGAGI, per germline (reference sequence). Trimming removed 0 bases at V and 0 bases at J, with 9 bases between.

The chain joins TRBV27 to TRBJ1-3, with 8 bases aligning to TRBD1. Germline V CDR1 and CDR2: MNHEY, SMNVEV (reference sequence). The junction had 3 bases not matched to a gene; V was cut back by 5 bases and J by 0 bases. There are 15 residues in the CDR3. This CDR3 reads CASSSDRGSGNTIYF. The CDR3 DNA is TGTGCCAGCAGTAGCGACAGGGGCTCTGGAAACACCATATATTTT.

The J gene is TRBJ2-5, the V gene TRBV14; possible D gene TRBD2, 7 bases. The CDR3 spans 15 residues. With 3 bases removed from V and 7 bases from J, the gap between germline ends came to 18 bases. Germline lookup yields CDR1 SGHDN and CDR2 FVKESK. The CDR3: CASSQSIGGQATQYF. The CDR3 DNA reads TGTGCCAGCAGCCAGAGCATCGGGGGGCAGGCGACCCAGTACTTC.

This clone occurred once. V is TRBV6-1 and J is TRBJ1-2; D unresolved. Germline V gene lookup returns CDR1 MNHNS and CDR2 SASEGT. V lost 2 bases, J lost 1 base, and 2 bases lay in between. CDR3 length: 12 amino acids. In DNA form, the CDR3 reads TGTGCCAGCAGTGAACTTAACTATGGCTACACCTTC. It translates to CASSELNYGYTF.

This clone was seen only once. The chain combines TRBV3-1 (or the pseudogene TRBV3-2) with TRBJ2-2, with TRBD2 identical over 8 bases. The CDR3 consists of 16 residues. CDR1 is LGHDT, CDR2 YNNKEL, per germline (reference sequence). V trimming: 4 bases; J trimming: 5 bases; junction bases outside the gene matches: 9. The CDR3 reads CASSLISGGGTGELFF. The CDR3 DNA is TGTGCCAGCAGCCTTATAAGCGGGGGCGGGACCGGGGAGCTGTTTTTT.

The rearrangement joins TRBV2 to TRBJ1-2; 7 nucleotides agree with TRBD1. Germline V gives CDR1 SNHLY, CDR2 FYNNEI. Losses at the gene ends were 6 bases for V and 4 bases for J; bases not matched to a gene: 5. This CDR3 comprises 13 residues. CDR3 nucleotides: TGTGCCAGCAGGGGGGGACAGCCCTATGGCTACACCTTC. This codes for CASRGGQPYGYTF.

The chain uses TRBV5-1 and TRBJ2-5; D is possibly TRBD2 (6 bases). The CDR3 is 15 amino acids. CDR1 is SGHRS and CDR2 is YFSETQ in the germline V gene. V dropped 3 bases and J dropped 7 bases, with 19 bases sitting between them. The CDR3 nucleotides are TGCGCCAGCAGCTCTACGGGACGGGGGATTCGGACCCAGTACTTC. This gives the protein CASSSTGRGIRTQYF.

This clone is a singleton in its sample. CDR3 amino acids: CASSLTGFDYGYTF. CDR3 coding DNA: TGTGCCAGCAGCTTAACGGGTTTCGACTATGGCTACACCTTC. The V gene is TRBV7-9, the J gene TRBJ1-2; no definite D call. Germline V gene sequence: CDR1 SEHNR, CDR2 FQNEAQ (reference sequence). Trimming pared 2 bases from V and 3 bases from J, leaving 10 bases between. This CDR3 contains 14 residues.

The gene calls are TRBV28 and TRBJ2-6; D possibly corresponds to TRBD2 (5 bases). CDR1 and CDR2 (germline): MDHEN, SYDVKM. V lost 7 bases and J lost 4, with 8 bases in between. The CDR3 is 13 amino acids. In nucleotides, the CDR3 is TGTGCCAGCAACCGCGGGGGGGCCAACGTCCTGACTTTC. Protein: CASNRGGANVLTF.

The CDR3 protein is CASSYTGQAILQETQYF. The CDR3, as DNA: TGTGCCAGCAGCTACACGGGACAGGCTATACTTCAAGAGACCCAGTACTTC. V usage is TRBV11-2 and J usage is TRBJ2-5; 8 nucleotides agree with TRBD1. The V gene end was trimmed by 4 bases and the J gene end by 2 bases; junction bases not matched to a gene: 12. Germline lookup yields CDR1 SGHAT and CDR2 FQNNGV. The CDR3 runs to 17 residues.

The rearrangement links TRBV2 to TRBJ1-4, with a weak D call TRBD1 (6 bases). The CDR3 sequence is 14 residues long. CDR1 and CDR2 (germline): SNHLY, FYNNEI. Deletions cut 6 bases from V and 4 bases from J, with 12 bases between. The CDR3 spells CASRATGGNEKLFF. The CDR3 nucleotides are TGTGCCAGCAGGGCGACAGGAGGTAATGAAAAACTGTTTTTT.

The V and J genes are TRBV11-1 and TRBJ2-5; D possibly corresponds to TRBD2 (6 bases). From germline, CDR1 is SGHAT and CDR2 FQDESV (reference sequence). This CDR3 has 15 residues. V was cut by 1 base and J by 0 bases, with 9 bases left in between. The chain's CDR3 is CASSLGGRYQETQYF. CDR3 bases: TGTGCCAGCAGCTTAGGGGGGAGGTACCAAGAGACCCAGTACTTC.

CDR3 protein: CASSPGQGWNTEAFF. CDR3 DNA: TGTGCCAGCTCACCGGGACAGGGCTGGAACACTGAAGCTTTCTTT. The genes are TRBV18 and TRBJ1-1, with TRBD1 matching 9 bases. The CDR3 contains 15 residues. Germline CDR1 reads KGHSH; CDR2 reads LQKENI. J gave up 1 base and V 3 bases, and 3 bases lay outside the gene matches.

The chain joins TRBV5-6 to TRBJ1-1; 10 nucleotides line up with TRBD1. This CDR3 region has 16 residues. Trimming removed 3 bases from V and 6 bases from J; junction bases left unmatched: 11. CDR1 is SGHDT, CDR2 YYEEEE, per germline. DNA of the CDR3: TGTGCCAGCAGCTCCATTGACAGGGGGCTGATCGCTGAAGCTTTCTTT. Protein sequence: CASSSIDRGLIAEAFF.